Presented here are 26 T cell receptor beta chains from one specimen sequenced in a study of shared clonotypes between healthy human individuals. Here immunoSEQ multiplex PCR was the method, and the copy in TCRdb shows in-frame clones only, minus some. Of approximately 2.3 million clones in the sample, over 90% were seen once. Sequencing input: naive CD4+ T cells from PBMCs. As for subset: CD45RA+ positively selected. The receptor source for this set is a man between 18 and 29 years old in good health. Some clones in this sample may be carry-over from other donors' samples.

As concerns this clone: At the DNA level, this CDR3 is encoded by other sequences in the same sample as well. J is TRBJ1-5 and V is TRBV30; D is possibly TRBD1 (6 bases). Deletions cut 2 bases from V and 5 bases from J, with 7 bases between. This CDR3 is built from 12 residues. Germline assignment: CDR1 GTSNPN and CDR2 SVGIG (reference sequence). The CDR3 is CAWSQGYQPQHF. Written as DNA, the CDR3 is TGTGCCTGGAGTCAGGGGTATCAGCCCCAGCATTTT. Full variable domain (outside the CDR3, taken from reference TRBV30 and TRBJ1-5): SQTIHQWPATLVQPVGSPLSLECTVEGTSNPNLYWYRQAAGRGLQLLFYSVGIGQISSEVPQNLSASRPQDRQFILSSKKLLLSDSGFYLCAWSQGYQPQHFGDGTRLSIL.

This sequence joins TRBV5-1 and TRBJ2-3; D is unclear. The CDR3 covers 12 residues. CDR1 is SGHRS, CDR2 YFSETQ, per germline. V lost 8 bases and J 3 bases, leaving 10 bases between the germline ends. The CDR3 sequence: CASSIGTDTQYF. Here the CDR3 DNA reads TGCGCCAGTAGCATTGGAACAGATACGCAGTATTTT.

The J gene is TRBJ2-2, the V gene TRBV28; TRBD2 is a possible D gene (5 bases). In germline, CDR1 is MDHEN, CDR2 SYDVKM. Trimming took off 6 bases at V and 5 bases at J, with 13 bases between the two ends. This CDR3 is built from 14 residues. CDR3 residues: CASSRRKRTGELFF. The CDR3 coding sequence is TGTGCCAGCAGCCGACGGAAGCGGACCGGGGAGCTGTTTTTT. The full variable domain, completed using reference TRBV28 and TRBJ2-2, is DVKVTQSSRYLVKRTGEKVFLECVQDMDHENMFWYRQDPGLGLRLIYFSYDVKMKEKGDIPEGYSVSREKKERFSLILESASTNQTSMYLCASSRRKRTGELFFGEGSRLTVL.

The V call is TRBV25-1, the J call TRBJ2-5; D may be TRBD1 or TRBD2 (5 bases each). TRBJ2-7 explains the end of the DNA better; the J call may be wrong. There are 15 residues in the CDR3. From germline, CDR1 is MGHDK and CDR2 SYGVNS. The CDR3 bases are TGTGCCAGCAGTGGCCTGGGGGAAAGGCTCTACGAGCAGTACTTC. It encodes CASSGLGERLYEQYF.

The rearrangement uses TRBV6-4 and TRBJ2-7, with D perhaps being TRBD1 or TRBD2 (6 bases each). The V gene lost 4 bases and the J gene lost 7 bases, with 14 bases spanning the gap. The CDR3 totals 13 residues. The V gene's germline CDR1 is MRHNA and CDR2 SNTAGT. CDR3 sequence: CASSVGGGGEQYF. The CDR3 DNA sequence: TGTGCCAGCAGTGTGGGTGGAGGGGGTGAGCAGTACTTC.

The V call is TRBV28, the J call TRBJ1-3; D is perhaps TRBD1 (5 bases). CDR1 and CDR2 (germline): MDHEN, SYDVKM. The length of the CDR3 is 16 residues. The V gene lost 2 bases and the J gene lost 0 bases, with 11 bases spanning the gap. Written as DNA, the CDR3 is TGTGCCAGCAGTTTAGACCTCGGGACCTCTGGAAACACCATATATTTT. Its protein product is CASSLDLGTSGNTIYF.

The V gene is TRBV18, the J gene TRBJ1-1; D remains ambiguous. This CDR3 is 13 amino acids long. Trimming pared 5 bases from V and 0 bases from J, leaving 7 bases between. Germline-derived CDR1 and CDR2 are KGHSH and LQKENI. The CDR3 DNA follows: TGTGCCAGCTCAGACCTCATGAACACTGAAGCTTTCTTT. Its translation: CASSDLMNTEAFF. The full variable domain, with the rest looked up from reference TRBV18 and TRBJ1-1, is NAGVMQNPRHLVRRRGQEARLRCSPMKGHSHVYWYRQLPEEGLKFMVYLQKENIIDESGMPKERFSAEFPKEGPSILRIQQVVRGDSAAYFCASSDLMNTEAFFGQGTRLTVV.

The V gene is TRBV19, the J gene TRBJ2-7, with 7 bases matching TRBD1. The CDR3 sequence is 13 residues long. The germline V gene has CDR1 LNHDA and CDR2 SQIVND (reference sequence). With 3 bases clipped from V and 2 bases from J, the junction kept 1 base outside the gene matches. In nucleotides, the CDR3 is TGTGCCAGTAGTATGACAGGGACCTACGAGCAGTACTTC. Protein product: CASSMTGTYEQYF.

The chain has TRBV7-9 and TRBJ1-5; TRBD1 matches at 7 bases. Looked up from germline, CDR1 is SEHNR and CDR2 is FQNEAQ (reference sequence). The CDR3 extends over 14 amino acids. V lost 5 bases to trimming and J lost 7 bases; unmatched junction nucleotides: 8. The DNA of the CDR3 is TGTGCCAGCAGCCCCACAGGGGACGGGCAGCCCCAGCATTTT. Translation: CASSPTGDGQPQHF.

The V gene is TRBV5-6, the J gene TRBJ2-7; 11 nucleotides align to TRBD1. The CDR3 has 16 amino acids. V was clipped by 2 bases and J by 3 bases; unmatched bases: 7. In germline, CDR1 is SGHDT, CDR2 YYEEEE. CDR3 nucleotides: TGTGCCAGCAGCTTTTTAGCGGGACAGGGGGACTACGAGCAGTACTTC. It encodes CASSFLAGQGDYEQYF. The full variable domain, completed using reference TRBV5-6 and TRBJ2-7, is DAGVTQSPTHLIKTRGQQVTLRCSPKSGHDTVSWYQQALGQGPQFIFQYYEEEERQRGNFPDRFSGHQFPNYSSELNVNALLLGDSALYLCASSFLAGQGDYEQYFGPGTRLTVT.

The rearrangement uses TRBV18 and TRBJ2-4, with TRBD1 identical over 8 bases. This CDR3 contains 15 residues. V shed 6 bases and J 9 bases; nucleotides not matched to a gene: 13. Per germline, CDR1 KGHSH and CDR2 LQKENI. DNA of the CDR3: TGTGCCAGCTCCCAACCTGGGCAGGGGGCCGGCATTCAGTACTTC. Protein: CASSQPGQGAGIQYF.

The rearrangement joins TRBV18 to TRBJ1-5; no reliable D call. The V gene's germline CDR1 is KGHSH and CDR2 LQKENI. The CDR3 is 13 amino acids. V was clipped by 5 bases and J by 3 bases, with 8 bases between them. The CDR3 reads CASSTGNNQPQHF. The CDR3 DNA is TGTGCCAGCTCAACCGGGAACAATCAGCCCCAGCATTTT.

A remark on this clone: Other DNA sequences within the sample encode an identical CDR3. The rearrangement uses TRBV5-4 and TRBJ2-7; no firm D call. The germline gives CDR1 SGHNT, CDR2 YYREEE (reference sequence). The CDR3 runs to 15 residues. Trimming took off 0 bases at V and 0 bases at J, with 10 bases between the two ends. The CDR3 DNA sequence: TGTGCCAGCAGCTTGGCCTCGGGCAGCTCCTACGAGCAGTACTTC. This encodes CASSLASGSSYEQYF. The complete variable domain, with remaining parts taken from reference TRBV5-4 and TRBJ2-7, reads ETGVTQSPTHLIKTRGQQVTLRCSSQSGHNTVSWYQQALGQGPQFIFQYYREEENGRGNFPPRFSGLQFPNYSSELNVNALELDDSALYLCASSLASGSSYEQYFGPGTRLTVT.

About this clone itself: Different DNA sequences within this sample yield the same CDR3. The genes are TRBV9 and TRBJ1-1; the match to TRBD1 covers 10 bases. The germline CDR1 and CDR2 sequences are SGDLS and YYNGEE. The CDR3 runs 14 residues. After removal of 3 bases from V and 3 bases from J, the junction contained 2 bases not matched to a gene. This CDR3 is CASSAGQGDTEAFF. For the CDR3, the DNA is TGTGCCAGCAGCGCCGGACAGGGGGACACTGAAGCTTTCTTT.

This sequence joins TRBV9 and TRBJ2-3, with 12 bases lining up with TRBD2. Germline CDR1 and CDR2: SGDLS and YYNGEE. This CDR3 has 17 residues. Unmatched junction bases numbered 10, after V lost 3 bases and J lost 5 bases. CDR3 DNA: TGTGCCAGCAGCGCCTCCATGACTAGCGGGAGTGTAGATACGCAGTATTTT. Encoded protein: CASSASMTSGSVDTQYF.

The rearrangement joins TRBV2 to TRBJ2-5; D unresolved. Trimming shortened V by 4 bases and J by 4 bases, and 10 bases separated the two germline ends. The CDR3 has 13 residues. Germline lookup yields CDR1 SNHLY and CDR2 FYNNEI. The CDR3 loop reads CASSGQTPETQYF. DNA of the CDR3: TGTGCCAGCAGTGGCCAAACCCCAGAGACCCAGTACTTC.

The rearrangement uses TRBV19 and TRBJ1-2, with D possibly TRBD1 on 6 matching bases. Germline values: CDR1 LNHDA, CDR2 SQIVND (reference sequence). The CDR3 length is 13 residues. The V gene lost 2 bases and the J gene lost 6 bases, with 10 bases spanning the gap. CDR3 DNA sequence: TGTGCCAGTAGTATATCAGGGGCGGATGGCTACACCTTC. It yields the protein CASSISGADGYTF.

The chain is built from TRBV30 and TRBJ2-5; 14 bases map to TRBD2. With 7 bases clipped from V and 7 bases from J, the junction kept 8 bases outside the gene matches. Germline V gene lookup returns CDR1 GTSNPN and CDR2 SVGIG (reference sequence). This CDR3 contains 14 residues. The CDR3 here is CASIRLAGGGTQYF. The CDR3 nucleotides are TGTGCCTCGATTAGACTAGCGGGAGGGGGGACCCAGTACTTC.

J is TRBJ2-3 and V is TRBV28; 8 bases match TRBD2. The CDR3 runs 16 residues. Per the germline V gene, CDR1 is MDHEN and CDR2 is SYDVKM. Unmatched junction bases numbered 10, after V lost 2 bases and J lost 6 bases. Here the CDR3 DNA reads TGTGCCAGCAGTTTAATATCCGGGAGGGCCGAGGATACGCAGTATTTT. Its translation: CASSLISGRAEDTQYF. The entire variable domain, with the rest obtained from reference TRBV28 and TRBJ2-3, is as follows: DVKVTQSSRYLVKRTGEKVFLECVQDMDHENMFWYRQDPGLGLRLIYFSYDVKMKEKGDIPEGYSVSREKKERFSLILESASTNQTSMYLCASSLISGRAEDTQYFGPGTRLTVL.

To note about this clone: The same CDR3 also results from other DNA sequences found in this sample. This chain joins TRBV28 and TRBJ2-6; D unresolved. CDR1 MDHEN and CDR2 SYDVKM come from the germline V gene. This CDR3 is 14 amino acids long. Trimming removed 6 bases from V and 3 bases from J, with 9 bases in between. CDR3 protein: CASSPHSGANVLTF. The CDR3 coding sequence is TGTGCCAGCAGCCCCCACAGTGGGGCCAACGTCCTGACTTTC. The whole variable domain, filled in from reference TRBV28 and TRBJ2-6, reads DVKVTQSSRYLVKRTGEKVFLECVQDMDHENMFWYRQDPGLGLRLIYFSYDVKMKEKGDIPEGYSVSREKKERFSLILESASTNQTSMYLCASSPHSGANVLTFGAGSRLTVL.

The chain joins TRBV30 to TRBJ1-4, with 8 positions matching TRBD1. The CDR3 extends over 14 amino acids. CDR1 is GTSNPN and CDR2 is SVGIG in the germline V gene (reference sequence). V gave up 2 bases and J gave up 8 bases; unmatched junction bases: 7. The CDR3 nucleotides read TGTGCCTGGAGTAAGGACAGGGTAAACGAAAAACTGTTTTTT. Translated, it gives CAWSKDRVNEKLFF.

The V gene is TRBV21-1, the J gene TRBJ1-2. TRBV21-1 has pseudogene status. CDR3 length: 10 residues. The chain's CDR3 is CASSPLGYTF. CDR3 DNA: TGTGCCAGCAGCCCTCTTGGCTACACCTTC.

This clone was detected a few times. The chain links TRBV30 to TRBJ2-7; TRBD1 agrees at 10 bases. Trimming cost V 5 bases and J 3 bases; bases outside gene matches: 4. CDR1 is GTSNPN, CDR2 SVGIG, per germline (reference sequence). The CDR3 has 13 amino acids. The CDR3 sequence: CAWETGGNYEQYF. The DNA for the CDR3 is TGTGCCTGGGAGACAGGGGGCAACTACGAGCAGTACTTC.

The rearrangement uses TRBV14 and TRBJ2-1; D call uncertain. Trimming shortened V by 4 bases and J by 7 bases, and 11 bases separated the two germline ends. The CDR3 contains 13 residues. Per the germline V gene, CDR1 is SGHDN and CDR2 is FVKESK. CDR3 sequence (DNA): TGTGCCAGCAGCCCTCGACCCGGTAATGAGCAGTTCTTC. As protein: CASSPRPGNEQFF.

This clone was seen more than once but under ten times. The gene calls are TRBV27 and TRBJ2-7, with 13 bases lining up with TRBD2. CDR1 is MNHEY and CDR2 is SMNVEV in the germline V gene (reference sequence). Trimming took 4 bases from V and 5 from J; bases not matched to a gene: 11. The CDR3 extends over 17 amino acids. CDR3 loop: CASSSSRTSGRFNEQYF. The CDR3, as DNA: TGTGCCAGCAGTTCCTCAAGGACTAGCGGGAGATTTAACGAGCAGTACTTC.

The rearrangement links TRBV15 to TRBJ1-5; D perhaps matches TRBD1 (6 bases). The CDR3 totals 15 residues. The V and J ends lost 1 base and 5 bases respectively, with 12 bases between them. The germline gives CDR1 LNHNV, CDR2 YYDKDF (reference sequence). In DNA form, the CDR3 reads TGTGCCACCAGCAGAGGAGGGGGTTGGGATCAGCCCCAGCATTTT. Translation gives CATSRGGGWDQPQHF.